This T cell receptor beta chain appears in the sequencing data of a study of T cells after yellow fever vaccination. Notes on the study in general: Highly abundant clonotypes carried over from the bulk population could end up in FACS-sorted repertoires as contaminants. Clones that expanded after primary vaccination mostly reappeared after the booster (roughly 95% CD4, 88% CD8).

Regarding this clonotype: Its matching antigen is unknown.

A universal primer site and UMIs were added as TCR cDNA was made by 5'RACE template switching. One entry per CDR3 protein results from TCRdb running MiXCR on the 5' RACE reads. The table has fewer than 400,000 distinct CDR3 sequences, 9.5% to 12% seen once; the top ten hold about 3.5%. Sequenced material: CD4+ T cells sorted from PBMCs, taken 45 days after the yellow fever booster vaccination. This TCR came from a young man who received the YFV17D yellow fever vaccine.

The CDR3 bases are TGTGCCAGCAGCTTCCAGGCGGGGGGCAGGGGGGAAAAACTGTTTTTT. This gives the protein CASSFQAGGRGEKLFF. V gene TRBV7-2 combines with J gene TRBJ1-4; 7 nucleotides align to TRBD1. From germline, CDR1 is SGHTA and CDR2 FQGNSA. The CDR3 loop spans 16 amino acids. The V and J ends lost 3 bases and 8 bases, in that order; junction bases with no gene match: 12.